This TCR beta chain was identified during a study of CD8+ T cells in alopecia areata (dated by TCRdb to 2017 to 2018). Regarding the study in general: Treated patients were enrolled in an open-label pilot trial of oral tofacitinib at 5 to 10 mg twice daily for moderate-to-severe alopecia areata. Patients received tofacitinib for 6 to 18 months and were then followed off drug for 6 months to check for delayed response and recurrence. In both human patients and the C3H/HeJ mouse model, the study applied high-throughput TCRbeta sequencing to look at T cell clonal expansion in alopecia areata. RNA came from the PAXgene miRNA kit for fixed scalp, the miRNeasy kit for PBMCs, and the RNeasy kit for mouse skin. Scalp clonality was compared across normal scalp (n=4), patchy alopecia areata scalp (n=8), and alopecia totalis/universalis scalp (n=8). Tofacitinib-treated patients had biopsies at baseline and at 4 and 24 weeks of treatment, with a later scalp biopsy in several patients. TCRbeta CDR3 regions were amplified by immunoSEQ multiplex PCR using 35 Vbeta forward and 13 Jbeta reverse primers. On the human side, TCRbeta sequencing was run on scalp tissue and on sorted CD4+ and CD8+ peripheral blood T cells from healthy controls and from alopecia areata patients with either patchy or totalis/universalis disease. Findings and caveats that apply to the study as a whole: Unlike mouse skin, which is dominated by gammadelta T cells, normal human skin has resident alphabeta T cells that are also sequenced, and this complicates analysis of the scalp TCR repertoire. TCR sequences shared between patients were less clear than in mice, possibly partly because of HLA diversity in the patient population. Higher clonality and more expanded CD8+ clones were observed in lesional scalp than in normal scalp, particularly in alopecia totalis/universalis, a finding suggestive of antigenic drive.

The library was made by the immunoSEQ multiplex PCR assay. To provide template for TCR sequencing, every sample had RNA extracted and reverse transcribed into cDNA. SuperScript III was used for first-strand cDNA synthesis, primed with a 2:1 mix of oligo-dT and random hexamers. A synthetic immune receptor repertoire was used to measure amplification bias, and any remaining bias was corrected computationally. Processing in the source paper ran as follows. Raw reads were preprocessed to remove errors, and CDR3 was defined by IMGT conventions from the conserved cysteine to phenylalanine. Clonality was computed by normalizing Shannon entropy by log2 of the number of productive unique TCRs and subtracting the result from 1. CD4 or CD8 identity of scalp clones was inferred by cross-referencing scalp TCRbeta sequences with sorted blood CD4 and CD8 repertoires. In TCRdb, the immuneACCESS table is reduced to in-frame sequences with V and J assigned. These tables do not hold every clone; where another copy was compared, an unresolved V gene accounts for under half, and the others remain unexplained. That table furnishes V, J and clone size, whereas the DNA furnished D and trimming. This sample holds roughly 200,000 clones; roughly 60% were observed only once. The top ten hold under 2% of the sample.

This sample's time point label indicates: baseline before oral tofacitinib. Lesional scalp punch biopsies and peripheral blood were collected from alopecia areata patients. After PBMCs were isolated by density centrifugation and stained for CD3, CD4 and CD8, a FACSAria was used to sort CD4+ and CD8+ T cells. This clone was picked up a small number of times. Its antigen is unknown. No base qualities exist here, and no much larger clone lies one base off it. Between the V and J ends, shortened by 4 bases and 6 bases respectively, the junction contains 18 bases. The CDR3 covers 15 residues, taking in both the cysteine and the phenylalanine. Kept here is only the CDR3 DNA, which spans 45 bases and is read in frame from base 1. The germline V gene specifies SGHRS as CDR1 and YFSETQ as CDR2.

The receptor's source is a human donor with alopecia areata. The starting material was CD4+ T cells sorted from blood, obtained at week 0. Recombination linked TRBV5-1 to TRBJ2-3, and perhaps TRBD2 as D gene, on 5 matching bases. The bases are TGCGCCAGCAGCCCCGGACGCGACTATGCGGATACGCAGTATTTT. Translated, it reads CASSPGRDYADTQYF.